These 22 T cell receptor beta chains share one sample of origin, sequenced in a study of tissue T cells after allogeneic stem cell transplantation. Here immunoSEQ multiplex PCR was the method, and the copy in TCRdb shows in-frame clones only, minus some. The table has more than 3,500 clones, 55% to 60% seen once. Time point in this sample: mouse harvest day 7 after allogeneic transplant. Tail vein injection delivered 10^7 T-cell-depleted bone marrow cells and 10^6 splenic CD5+ T cells. Sequenced sample: spleen. The receptor source for this set is a female BALB/c mouse given C57BL/6 T cells with graft-versus-host disease after an allogeneic hematopoietic cell transplant.

This clone appeared a single time. Gene labels here are mouse ones. The read finishes 1 residue shy of the CDR3 end, and the germline J gene is used to complete it. V usage is TRBV13-1 and J usage is TRBJ1-3; tentative D call: TRBD1 (5 bases). V lost 0 bases to trimming and J lost 2 bases, with 12 bases between them. The CDR3 is made up of 16 amino acids. CDR1 and CDR2 from the germline V gene are NSHNY and SYGAGN. The DNA read from the CDR3 is TGTGCCAGCAGTGATGGGGGACTGGGGGCTGGAAATACGCTCTAT. Its protein is CASSDGGLGAGNTLY. The full-length CDR3 reads as CASSDGGLGAGNTLYF.

This clone was seen more than once but under ten times. Gene and germline names: mouse. Read data end 1 residue before the CDR3 end; the end is taken from the germline J gene. This sequence joins TRBV5 and TRBJ1-3; D perhaps matches TRBD1 (5 bases). The CDR3 has 15 residues. From germline, CDR1 is LGHNA and CDR2 YNLKQL (reference sequence). V was clipped by 1 base and J by 0 bases, with 7 bases between them. CDR3 DNA, as far as it was read: TGTGCCAGCAGCCAAGGGACACCTTCTGGAAATACGCTCTAT. It encodes CASSQGTPSGNTLY. The whole CDR3 is CASSQGTPSGNTLYF.

As regards this clone: Gene names and germline match the mouse. The sequence runs out 1 residue before the end of the CDR3; the remainder is reconstructed from the germline J gene. This CDR3 is also generated by other DNA sequences in the sample. The rearrangement links TRBV13-3 to TRBJ2-3; D may be TRBD2 (5 bases). Trimming took 3 bases from V and 1 from J, leaving 15 bases between them. Per germline, CDR1 NNHDY and CDR2 SYVADS. The CDR3 length is 16 residues. Partial CDR3 DNA: TGTGCCAGCAGTGGGTGGGGAGGCGCGGGTGCAGAAACGCTGTAT. It encodes CASSGWGGAGAETLY. The whole CDR3 sequence reads CASSGWGGAGAETLYF.

This clone was counted only a few times. Mouse names are used for the genes. The read falls 1 residue short of the CDR3 end, and the missing part is taken from the germline J gene. This chain joins TRBV19 and TRBJ2-7; 8 bases agree with TRBD2. The trim removed 7 bases at V and 3 bases at J, leaving 6 bases unmatched. Germline V gene lookup returns CDR1 FNHDT and CDR2 SITEND (reference sequence). The CDR3 runs to 13 residues. Here the CDR3 reads CASSPDWDYEQYF. The CDR3 bases that were read are TGTGCCAGCTCCCCGGACTGGGACTATGAACAGTAC.

This clone was seen just once. The germline and genes are mouse ones. The DNA read from the CDR3 is TGTGCCAGCGGTGATGCCTCCGGGACTGGGGGGGCGCTTAACCAAGACACCCAGTAC. Amino acid sequence: CASGDASGTGGALNQDTQY. The complete CDR3 protein is CASGDASGTGGALNQDTQYF. The V call is TRBV13-2, the J call TRBJ2-5, with 14 bases matching TRBD2. The read stops 1 residue short of the end of the CDR3; the missing end is completed from the germline J gene. CDR3 length equals 20 residues. V dropped 0 bases and J dropped 0; count of bases not matched to a gene: 9. Germline CDR1 NNHNN, CDR2 SYGAGS (reference sequence).

Of note for this clone: The gene names here belong to mouse. The part of the CDR3 DNA that was read is TGTGGTGCTAGGGAGGGGGGTGGGGAACAGTAC. Translating it yields CGAREGGGEQY. The CDR3, in full, reads CGAREGGGEQYF. V gene TRBV20 combines with J gene TRBJ2-7; D possibly corresponds to TRBD2 (6 bases). The sequence runs out 1 residue before the end of the CDR3; the remainder is reconstructed from the germline J gene. This CDR3 has 12 amino acids. CDR1 and CDR2 (germline): GFQATS, STVNSAI. The V gene lost 0 bases and the J gene lost 7 bases, with 10 bases spanning the gap. The full variable domain, rest sourced from reference TRBV20 and TRBJ2-7, is GALVYQYPRRTICKSGTSMRMECQAVGFQATSVAWYRQSPQKTFELIALSTVNSAIKYEQNFTQEKFPISHPNLSFSSMTVLNAYLEDRGLYLCGAREGGGEQYFGPGTRLTVL.

About this clone itself: Each gene name is a mouse one. With the read ending 1 residue before the CDR3 end, the germline J gene is used to fill in that end. The chain combines TRBV13-2 with TRBJ1-1; TRBD1 agrees at 9 bases. The CDR3 length is 12 residues. V was clipped by 5 bases and J by 4 bases; unmatched bases: 0. From germline, CDR1 is NNHNN and CDR2 SYGAGS (reference sequence). The sequenced part of the CDR3 DNA is TGTGCCAGCGGGACAGGGGGCACAGAAGTCTTC. The encoded protein is CASGTGGTEVF. The entire CDR3 sequence reads CASGTGGTEVFF.

Details on this clone: These gene names are mouse names. Read data end 1 residue before the CDR3 end; the end is taken from the germline J gene. This chain joins TRBV13-3 and TRBJ2-3; 9 bases line up with TRBD1. CDR1 is NNHDY and CDR2 is SYVADS in the germline V gene. This CDR3 spans 12 amino acids. V dropped 7 bases and J dropped 5; count of bases not matched to a gene: 2. Here the CDR3 reads CASSGQGETLYF. Partial CDR3 DNA: TGTGCCAGCTCGGGACAGGGAGAAACGCTGTAT.

This clone has just a few counts. Gene names and germline refer to mouse. The sequence runs out 1 residue before the end of the CDR3; the remainder is reconstructed from the germline J gene. This chain connects TRBV26 to TRBJ2-5; maybe TRBD1 (6 bases). Germline values: CDR1 KGHPV, CDR2 FQNQEV (reference sequence). The V end lost 2 bases, the J end lost 5 bases, and 8 bases lay between the germline ends. The CDR3 sequence is 13 residues long. CDR3 bases read: TGTGCCAGCAGTCTGACAGGGACAGACACCCAGTAC. It translates to CASSLTGTDTQY. In full, the CDR3 reads CASSLTGTDTQYF.

As concerns this clone: The genes and germline here are from mouse. The CDR3 extends 1 residue past the end of the read, so its final part is completed from the germline J gene. This chain uses TRBV20 with TRBJ1-3; TRBD1 might be the D (6 bases). The CDR3 is made up of 15 amino acids. V was shortened by 6 bases and J by 0 bases, with 15 bases between the two germline ends. Germline CDR1 GFQATS, CDR2 STVNSAI. The covered CDR3 bases are TGTGGTGCCAGAGGGGGGGGCATTTCTGGAAATACGCTCTAT. Its translation: CGARGGGISGNTLY. The whole CDR3 is CGARGGGISGNTLYF.

Of note for this clone: Germline and genes: mouse. The read is 1 residue too short to cover the CDR3 end, so that end is filled in from the germline J gene. The genes are TRBV3 and TRBJ1-4; the D gene is possibly TRBD1 (6 bases). CDR3 length: 14 amino acids. V shed 5 bases and J shed 4 bases, with 11 bases lying between them. Per germline, CDR1 SNHLY and CDR2 FYNGKV (reference sequence). The sequenced CDR3 bases are TGTGCCAGCAGCCCCGGGGGCTTCAACGAAAGATTATTT. Residues: CASSPGGFNERLF. The full CDR3 protein reads CASSPGGFNERLFF.

Details on this clone: Gene labels here are mouse ones. The missing CDR3 end, 1 residue past where the read stops, is filled in from the germline J gene. The V and J genes are TRBV26 and TRBJ1-4, with D maybe TRBD1 (6 bases). The length of the CDR3 is 12 residues. CDR1 is KGHPV, CDR2 FQNQEV, per germline (reference sequence). Trimming took off 6 bases at V and 5 bases at J, with 7 bases between the two ends. The CDR3 loop reads CASSGQNERLFF. The sequenced part of the CDR3 DNA is TGTGCCAGCAGCGGACAGAACGAAAGATTATTT.

This clone turned up a few times. Genes and germline come from the mouse. The CDR3 end lies 1 residue beyond the end of the read and is filled in from the germline J gene. The chain links TRBV13-1 to TRBJ2-4, with a possible D match to TRBD2 (7 bases). V lost 1 base and J 0 bases, leaving 9 bases between the germline ends. Germline V gives CDR1 NSHNY, CDR2 SYGAGN. The CDR3 is 15 residues long. The CDR3 DNA, read in part, is TGTGCCAGCAGTGATAGGGGGGGTAGTCAAAACACCTTGTAC. It encodes CASSDRGGSQNTLY. The full CDR3 protein reads CASSDRGGSQNTLYF.

This clone came up a few times. Gene names denote mouse genes. Coverage ceases 1 residue before the CDR3 finishes, and the germline J gene fills in the end. The rearrangement joins TRBV26 to TRBJ1-3; D is ambiguous. V dropped 3 bases and J dropped 0 bases, with 6 bases sitting between them. The CDR3 has 14 amino acids. Germline lookup yields CDR1 KGHPV and CDR2 FQNQEV (reference sequence). CDR3 region: CASSLWDSGNTLYF. CDR3 DNA (partial): TGTGCCAGCAGTCTATGGGATTCTGGAAATACGCTCTAT. Full variable domain (remainder filled in from reference TRBV26 and TRBJ1-3): NSKVIQTPRYLVKGQGQKAKMRCIPEKGHPVVFWYQQNKNNEFKFLINFQNQEVLQQIDMTEKRFSAECPSNSPCSLEIQSSEAGDSALYLCASSLWDSGNTLYFGEGSRLIVV.

This clone is deemed large. The gene names given are mouse names. The read finishes 1 residue shy of the CDR3 end, and the germline J gene is used to complete it. The chain carries TRBV13-2 and TRBJ2-1; 10 nucleotides line up with TRBD2. CDR3 size: 16 residues. Germline-derived CDR1 and CDR2 are NNHNN and SYGAGS (reference sequence). Unmatched junction bases numbered 3, after V lost 2 bases and J lost 1 base. The CDR3 sequence is CASGDPGGANYAEQFF. CDR3 bases read: TGTGCCAGCGGTGACCCTGGGGGGGCGAACTATGCTGAGCAGTTC.

This clone was detected only once. Gene names refer to mouse genes. The read ends 1 residue before the CDR3 terminus; that terminus is restored from the germline J gene. The genes are TRBV26 and TRBJ2-5; 12 nucleotides match TRBD2. This CDR3 is built from 14 residues. V lost 4 bases, J lost 5 bases, and 1 base stayed unmatched. Germline V gene sequence: CDR1 KGHPV, CDR2 FQNQEV (reference sequence). The CDR3 bases that were read are TGTGCCAGCAGTCCGGGACTGGGGGGAGACACCCAGTAC. Translated: CASSPGLGGDTQY. The CDR3 in full is CASSPGLGGDTQYF.

Worth noting for this clone: Gene names refer to mouse genes. The read falls 1 residue short of the CDR3 end, and the missing part is taken from the germline J gene. The genes are TRBV13-2 and TRBJ2-5; the match to TRBD1 covers 12 bases. V lost 0 bases and J lost 5; bases outside the gene matches: 4. The length of the CDR3 is 16 residues. Germline V CDR1 and CDR2: NNHNN, SYGAGS (reference sequence). Incomplete CDR3 DNA: TGTGCCAGCGGTGATGCGGGACAGGGGGCTGGAGACACCCAGTAC. It specifies CASGDAGQGAGDTQY. The CDR3 reads in full as CASGDAGQGAGDTQYF.

Details on this clone: Mouse names are used for the genes. The DNA ends 1 residue before the CDR3 does, and the rest of the CDR3 is filled in from the germline J gene. The rearrangement joins TRBV12-2 to TRBJ2-7, with 12 nucleotides matching TRBD2. CDR1 and CDR2 from the germline V gene are SGHLS and HYDKME. V shed 4 bases and J 7 bases; nucleotides not matched to a gene: 4. This CDR3 is built from 13 residues. CDR3 bases read: TGTGCCAGCTCCCTGGGACTGGGGGGAGAACAGTAC. Its protein product is CASSLGLGGEQY. The whole CDR3 protein reads CASSLGLGGEQYF.

This clone came up a few times. Gene names and germline match the mouse. The read falls 1 residue short of the CDR3 end, and the missing part is taken from the germline J gene. The J gene is TRBJ2-3, the V gene TRBV19; the match to TRBD2 covers 10 bases. The CDR3 is 15 residues long. V shed 7 bases, J shed 0 bases, and the junction held 5 bases outside the gene matches. CDR1 and CDR2 (germline): FNHDT, SITEND (reference sequence). CDR3 DNA (partial): TGTGCCAGCTCGACTGGGGGGCCTAGTGCAGAAACGCTGTAT. This encodes CASSTGGPSAETLY. The CDR3 as a whole reads CASSTGGPSAETLYF.

This clone was seen more than once but under ten times. Gene names follow the mouse nomenclature. The read stops 1 residue short of the end of the CDR3; the missing end is completed from the germline J gene. The chain combines TRBV13-2 with TRBJ1-4; tentative D call: TRBD1 (5 bases). Per germline, CDR1 NNHNN and CDR2 SYGAGS (reference sequence). The germline V and J ends were trimmed by 1 base and 0 bases, with 7 bases remaining between them. The CDR3 covers 15 residues. CDR3 loop: CASGDRTLSNERLFF. The sequenced part of the CDR3 DNA is TGTGCCAGCGGTGATCGGACACTTTCCAACGAAAGATTATTT.

This clone was detected a few times. Gene names denote mouse genes. The read ends 1 residue early relative to the CDR3; the germline J gene fills the gap. The chain joins TRBV31 to TRBJ1-3, with 11 bases that match TRBD1. Germline assignment: CDR1 GKSSPN and CDR2 SITVG. After removal of 1 base from V and 4 bases from J, the junction contained 0 bases not matched to a gene. This CDR3 contains 14 residues. CDR3 region: CAWSRTGGGNTLYF. The sequenced part of the CDR3 DNA is TGTGCCTGGAGTCGGACAGGGGGCGGAAATACGCTCTAT.

As concerns this clone: Gene names and germline refer to mouse. The read terminates 1 residue ahead of where the CDR3 ends, so the germline J gene completes it. This chain links TRBV13-1 with TRBJ2-7, with 9 bases aligning to TRBD2. This CDR3 has 13 residues. V lost 1 base to trimming and J lost 7 bases; unmatched junction nucleotides: 3. Looked up from germline, CDR1 is NSHNY and CDR2 is SYGAGN. CDR3 amino acids: CASSDLGGWEQYF. The CDR3 DNA, read in part, is TGTGCCAGCAGTGATCTGGGGGGGTGGGAACAGTAC.